This passage covers 21 T cell receptor beta chains from one sample sequenced in a study of blood T cells in healthy people across ages. For the second PCR, which ran for roughly 6 to 11 cycles, a sample-barcoded 5' primer and a J-beta primer mix were used. TCRdb reanalysed the 5' RACE reads using MiXCR and keeps one entry per CDR3 protein. Of roughly 1,800,000 distinct CDR3 sequences in the sample, around 50% were seen once. Sequences were obtained from blood. Receptors were obtained from a woman in her thirties or forties in good health.

This sequence joins TRBV29-1 and TRBJ1-6, with D perhaps matching TRBD1 (5 bases). V dropped 7 bases and J dropped 7 bases, with 11 bases sitting between them. The CDR3 is 12 amino acids. The V gene's germline CDR1 is SQVTM and CDR2 ANQGSEA. As DNA, the CDR3 is TGCAGCGACGGGGCAAGGAATTCACCCCTCCACTTT. Translated: CSDGARNSPLHF.

The V call is TRBV27, the J call TRBJ1-1, with D possibly TRBD1 on 6 matching bases. The CDR3 consists of 17 residues. Germline CDR1 is MNHEY and CDR2 is SMNVEV (reference sequence). The V and J ends lost 3 bases and 2 bases respectively, with 19 bases between them. Here the CDR3 reads CASSLSQQGRINTEAFF. The DNA for the CDR3 is TGTGCCAGCAGTTTGTCACAACAGGGTAGGATAAACACTGAAGCTTTCTTT.

This chain connects TRBV4-3 to TRBJ1-4, with a possible D match to TRBD1 (6 bases). With 0 bases removed from V and 5 bases from J, the gap between germline ends came to 16 bases. The CDR3 sequence is 17 residues long. Germline V lookup: CDR1 LGHNA, CDR2 YSLEER. CDR3 amino acids: CASSQDGKGGRNEKLFF. The DNA for the CDR3 is TGCGCCAGCAGCCAAGATGGGAAGGGGGGGAGAAATGAAAAACTGTTTTTT.

V is TRBV20-1 and J is TRBJ1-6; D is unresolved. Germline lookup yields CDR1 DFQATT and CDR2 SNEGSKA (reference sequence). V was cut by 4 bases and J by 5 bases, with 21 bases left in between. There are 17 residues in the CDR3. The CDR3: CSAIPPGSRGNNSPLHF. The CDR3 region has the DNA TGCAGTGCTATCCCTCCGGGGAGTAGAGGGAATAATTCACCCCTCCACTTT.

This clonotype was seen more than once but under ten times. The rearrangement links TRBV4-1 to TRBJ1-3; TRBD1 matches 7 bases. Per germline, CDR1 MGHRA and CDR2 YSYEKL. The CDR3 spans 16 residues. After removal of 2 bases from V and 3 bases from J, the junction contained 7 bases not matched to a gene. The CDR3 coding sequence is TGCGCCAGCAGCCAATCCCGCGGGACAGTTGGAAACACCATATATTTT. This encodes CASSQSRGTVGNTIYF.

The DNA of the CDR3 is TGCAGTGCTAGAGGGTATCAGGCTGGCTACACCTTC. This translates into CSARGYQAGYTF. The V and J genes are TRBV20-1 and TRBJ1-2; D not certain. The CDR3 is made up of 12 amino acids. Germline lookup yields CDR1 DFQATT and CDR2 SNEGSKA (reference sequence). Between the trimmed V and J ends, which lost 1 base and 7 bases, there was a span of 10 bases.

This chain joins TRBV5-6 and TRBJ2-5, with 10 bases matching TRBD2. The CDR3 is 14 residues long. The germline CDR1 and CDR2 sequences are SGHDT and YYEEEE. V dropped 7 bases and J dropped 4; count of bases not matched to a gene: 7. The CDR3 DNA reads as TGTGCCAGCCACGAAGCGGGGGGGCTAGAGACCCAGTACTTC. Translating it yields CASHEAGGLETQYF.

The V and J genes are TRBV6-5 and TRBJ2-7; D is undetermined. The DNA end is a closer match to TRBJ2-5, so the J assignment may be wrong. CDR1 and CDR2 (germline): MNHEY, SVGAGI. CDR3 size: 14 residues. The CDR3 nucleotides read TGTGCCAGCAGTTACTCGAGAGCAGAAGAGACCCAGTACTTC. Amino acid sequence: CASSYSRAEETQYF.

The chain combines TRBV20-1 with TRBJ2-3; possibly TRBD2 for D (5 bases). V lost 2 bases and J 3 bases, leaving 15 bases between the germline ends. Germline CDR1 is DFQATT and CDR2 is SNEGSKA (reference sequence). CDR3 length equals 15 residues. CDR3 protein: CSARWAERGTDTQYF. As DNA, the CDR3 is TGCAGTGCTAGATGGGCAGAACGGGGAACAGATACGCAGTATTTT.

The gene calls are TRBV9 and TRBJ2-5; perhaps TRBD2 as D (7 bases). The germline V and J ends were trimmed by 0 bases and 9 bases, with 9 bases remaining between them. CDR1 is SGDLS, CDR2 YYNGEE, per germline. CDR3 length: 12 amino acids. In DNA form, the CDR3 reads TGTGCCAGCAGCGTAGAGGGGGGGCCCCAGTACTTC. Its translation is CASSVEGGPQYF.

The V and J genes are TRBV2 and TRBJ1-2, with D maybe TRBD1 (6 bases). The CDR3 contains 13 residues. Germline lookup yields CDR1 SNHLY and CDR2 FYNNEI. The germline V and J ends were trimmed by 5 bases and 8 bases, with 15 bases remaining between them. The DNA for the CDR3 is TGTGCCAGCAGTCTGGACGGGGGCTGGGGCTACACCTTC. It is translated as CASSLDGGWGYTF.

The chain joins TRBV28 to TRBJ1-2; tentatively, D is TRBD1 (5 bases). The V end was cut by 5 bases, the J end by 4 bases, with 14 bases between. The germline gives CDR1 MDHEN, CDR2 SYDVKM. The CDR3 sequence is 14 residues long. For the CDR3, the DNA is TGTGCCAGCAGTAATGACAGAGGATTCTATGGCTACACCTTC. Its protein product is CASSNDRGFYGYTF.

V is TRBV12-3 or TRBV12-4 and J is TRBJ1-2; the match to TRBD1 covers 10 bases. After removal of 6 bases from V and 3 bases from J, the junction contained 13 bases not matched to a gene. This CDR3 spans 17 amino acids. CDR3 DNA: TGTGCCAGCAGGGTTGTTCGCGGACAGGGGGGGGACTATGGCTACACCTTC. It yields the protein CASRVVRGQGGDYGYTF.

V is TRBV11-2 and J is TRBJ1-1; weak D call: TRBD1 (6 bases). V gave up 2 bases and J gave up 10 bases, with 11 bases separating them. The CDR3 runs 12 residues. From germline, CDR1 is SGHAT and CDR2 FQNNGV. This CDR3 reads CASSLPGQGAFF. In DNA, the CDR3 is TGTGCCAGCAGCTTACCGGGACAAGGAGCTTTCTTT.

This clonotype came up a few times. V and J are TRBV7-6 and TRBJ2-6; D ambiguous. This CDR3 comprises 14 residues. Deletions cut 5 bases from V and 4 bases from J, with 9 bases between. CDR1 and CDR2 (germline): SGHVS, FNYEAQ. In DNA, the CDR3 is TGTGCCAGCAGCCCCACCAACGGGGCCAACGTCCTGACTTTC. Encoded protein: CASSPTNGANVLTF. Supplemented by reference TRBV7-6 and TRBJ2-6, the full variable domain reads GAGVSQSPRYKVTKRGQDVALRCDPISGHVSLYWYRQALGQGPEFLTYFNYEAQQDKSGLPNDRFSAERPEGSISTLTIQRTEQRDSAMYRCASSPTNGANVLTFGAGSRLTVL.

This clonotype was seen a handful of times. J is TRBJ2-1 and V is TRBV5-1; TRBD2 matches at 10 bases. The length of the CDR3 is 15 residues. Germline CDR1 SGHRS, CDR2 YFSETQ. V was pared by 4 bases and J by 7 bases, with 8 bases of the junction left unmatched. The CDR3 sequence is CASSEERGGLNEQFF. The CDR3 nucleotides read TGCGCCAGCAGCGAGGAGCGGGGGGGCCTTAATGAGCAGTTCTTC.

This clonotype came up once. This rearrangement joins TRBV7-8 to TRBJ1-2, with D perhaps matching TRBD1 (6 bases). The CDR3 loop spans 14 amino acids. Looked up from germline, CDR1 is SGHVS and CDR2 is FQNEAQ. Trimming removed 3 bases at V and 6 bases at J, with 14 bases between. This CDR3 reads CASSFEPTGNGYTF. The CDR3 DNA is TGTGCCAGCAGCTTCGAACCTACAGGGAATGGCTACACCTTC.

The chain employs TRBV20-1 and TRBJ2-7; D not resolved. V was trimmed by 0 bases and J by 2 bases, leaving 11 bases between them. Germline V gives CDR1 DFQATT, CDR2 SNEGSKA (reference sequence). The CDR3 sequence is 14 residues long. The DNA for the CDR3 is TGCAGTGCTAGAGATATGGAGAGACCCTACGAGCAGTACTTC. Translation gives CSARDMERPYEQYF.

This clonotype was picked up a small number of times. The chain links TRBV7-2 to TRBJ2-3, with 9 bases identical to TRBD1. This CDR3 region has 17 residues. V was clipped by 2 bases and J by 6 bases; unmatched bases: 12. The germline gives CDR1 SGHTA, CDR2 FQGNSA. The CDR3 DNA reads TGTGCCAGCAGCTTAACGGGACAGGGACTTGGGGCGGATACGCAGTATTTT. Protein product: CASSLTGQGLGADTQYF.

This clonotype showed up just a few times. The gene calls are TRBV11-2 and TRBJ2-5; perhaps D is TRBD1 or TRBD2 (5 bases each). This CDR3 region has 15 residues. Germline CDR1 SGHAT, CDR2 FQNNGV. Trimming pared 4 bases from V and 1 base from J, leaving 13 bases between. Here the CDR3 DNA reads TGTGCCAGCAGCTCAGAGACGGGGACCCAAGAGACCCAGTACTTC. It yields the protein CASSSETGTQETQYF.

Only a few counts were recorded for this clonotype. The chain recombines TRBV20-1 with TRBJ2-1; D unresolved. Trimming took off 4 bases at V and 0 bases at J, with 10 bases between the two ends. Germline V gene sequence: CDR1 DFQATT, CDR2 SNEGSKA (reference sequence). CDR3 size: 14 residues. The CDR3 region is CSANQQISYNEQFF. In DNA, the CDR3 is TGCAGTGCTAACCAACAGATCTCCTACAATGAGCAGTTCTTC.